These T cell receptor beta chains were read from a single sample in a study of read filtering for tumor transcriptome and immune sequencing. One entry per CDR3 protein, called by TCRdb with MiXCR from the reads. The data show about 58,000 distinct CDR3 sequences, about 12% seen once. Sequenced material: a population of CD138-negative cells sorted from bone marrow. The source of these receptors is a donor aged 40 or older with multiple myeloma. Both conserved end residues are trimmed from each CDR3. D genes are given only for firm matches. A row's size may be missing; if present it is once, few, many or a size class.

D: TRBD2
size: few
J: TRBJ2-1
V: TRBV12-3/TRBV12-4
CDR3: ASSYHPGGTHNEQF

D: -
size: many
J: TRBJ1-6
V: TRBV3-1
CDR3: ASSPGVSSVLH

D: TRBD1
size: many
J: TRBJ2-3
V: TRBV24-1
CDR3: ATSSIGDRGTDTQY

D: TRBD1
size: many
J: TRBJ2-3
V: TRBV25-1
CDR3: ASSEKMKPWLGQGADTQY

D: -
size: few
J: TRBJ2-3
V: TRBV9
CDR3: ASSVDGGHTDTLY

D: TRBD2
size: -
J: TRBJ2-1
V: TRBV9
CDR3: ASSGGGTSGFNEQC

D: -
size: few
J: TRBJ2-3
V: TRBV5-1
CDR3: ASSLAPDTQY

D: TRBD1
size: few
J: TRBJ2-7
V: TRBV5-1
CDR3: ASSPRTGDPYEQY

D: TRBD1
size: many
J: TRBJ2-1
V: TRBV19
CDR3: ASRDRGRGPYNEQF

D: TRBD1
size: many
J: TRBJ1-6
V: TRBV7-8
CDR3: ASSLTARGLSPLH

D: TRBD1
size: many
J: TRBJ1-1
V: TRBV20-1
CDR3: SARENRGKNTEAF

D: TRBD1
size: many
J: TRBJ1-4
V: TRBV29-1
CDR3: SAIPPGQINEKLF

D: -
size: many
J: TRBJ1-1
V: TRBV20-1
CDR3: SALTGTHGGEAF

D: -
size: few
J: TRBJ2-5
V: TRBV6-5
CDR3: ASRITSNQETQY

D: TRBD1
size: few
J: TRBJ1-1
V: TRBV7-3
CDR3: ASSPGQSNTEAF

D: -
size: -
J: TRBJ1-1
V: TRBV28
CDR3: ASSSSRAF

D: -
size: many
J: TRBJ1-4
V: TRBV4-1
CDR3: ASSQGVQGEKLF

D: TRBD1
size: many
J: TRBJ1-1
V: TRBV12-3/TRBV12-4
CDR3: ASKGGTGGRNTEAF

D: -
size: many
J: TRBJ2-1
V: TRBV4-2
CDR3: ASSQGAGEEQF

D: -
size: many
J: TRBJ1-1
V: TRBV7-9
CDR3: ASSPEGVLHMNTEAF

D: TRBD2
size: many
J: TRBJ2-5
V: TRBV20-1
CDR3: SARDLAGGPLGGPETQY

D: TRBD1
size: many
J: TRBJ1-1
V: TRBV7-4
CDR3: ASSPRDRGRAF

D: -
size: many
J: TRBJ1-1
V: TRBV11-2
CDR3: ASSLGVTEAF

D: -
size: -
J: TRBJ1-3
V: TRBV6-1
CDR3: ASSADRYSGNTIY

D: TRBD1
size: many
J: TRBJ2-5
V: TRBV29-1
CDR3: SVDRGSPIGRETQY

D: -
size: many
J: TRBJ1-1
V: TRBV20-1
CDR3: SATPTLRTEAF

D: -
size: few
J: TRBJ2-1
V: TRBV6-5
CDR3: ASSYSDSAYNEQF

D: TRBD1
size: few
J: TRBJ2-6
V: TRBV6-2/TRBV6-3
CDR3: ASSYKQGSGANVPT

D: TRBD1
size: many
J: TRBJ2-1
V: TRBV20-1
CDR3: SANGQGAAYNEQF

D: -
size: many
J: TRBJ2-1
V: TRBV6-1
CDR3: ASSRTSSYNEQF

D: -
size: many
J: TRBJ2-2
V: TRBV6-2/TRBV6-3
CDR3: ASIRGAGTGELF

D: -
size: many
J: TRBJ2-7
V: TRBV3-1
CDR3: ASSQVPGEQY

D: -
size: many
J: TRBJ2-5
V: TRBV28
CDR3: ASSLIGGPVMETQY

D: TRBD1
size: many
J: TRBJ2-5
V: TRBV7-9
CDR3: ASSQTGSPETQY

D: -
size: many
J: TRBJ1-5
V: TRBV10-3
CDR3: AISERSPEPQH

D: TRBD2
size: many
J: TRBJ2-1
V: TRBV24-1
CDR3: ATSSERGADEQF

D: -
size: many
J: TRBJ1-1
V: TRBV18
CDR3: ASLDSNTEAF

D: TRBD2
size: many
J: TRBJ2-2
V: TRBV10-2
CDR3: ASRTSGGGTGELF

D: -
size: -
J: TRBJ1-1
V: TRBV20-1
CDR3: SARDARALNTEAF

D: -
size: many
J: TRBJ2-3
V: TRBV29-1
CDR3: SVEWAASTDTQY

D: TRBD1
size: many
J: TRBJ1-5
V: TRBV6-6
CDR3: ASSYLDRWDKPQH